The 8 T cell receptor beta chains listed next were all sequenced from one sample in a study of shared clonotypes between healthy human individuals. Generated by immunoSEQ multiplex PCR, the TCRdb table keeps only in-frame clones and is missing some. The sample comprises about 2 million clones, approximately 95% of which are singletons, and around 1% rests with the top ten. Naive CD8 cells lacked CD45RO, underwent positive selection for CCR7 and left out terminally differentiated effector memory CD45RA+ cells. The sample was naive CD8+ T cells sorted from blood. These receptors all come from a man aged 18 to 29 in good health.

The chain employs TRBV5-1 and TRBJ2-3, with 10 bases matching TRBD2. There are 16 residues in the CDR3. From germline, CDR1 is SGHRS and CDR2 YFSETQ. The V segment lost 2 bases and the J segment 2 bases; nucleotides outside the gene matches: 5. The CDR3 sequence: CASSLSGTSATDTQYF. The CDR3 nucleotides are TGCGCCAGCAGCTTATCCGGGACTAGCGCCACAGATACGCAGTATTTT.

This chain joins TRBV27 and TRBJ1-4; a possible D gene is TRBD1 (6 bases). V was pared by 6 bases and J by 4 bases, with 12 bases between. The V gene's germline CDR1 is MNHEY and CDR2 SMNVEV (reference sequence). This CDR3 has 14 amino acids. This chain's CDR3 is CASRIRGSNEKLFF. Here the CDR3 DNA reads TGTGCCAGCAGAATAAGGGGGAGTAATGAAAAACTGTTTTTT.

The V gene is TRBV5-6, the J gene TRBJ1-2; possibly TRBD1 for D (6 bases). Trimming cost V 0 bases and J 0 bases, with 12 bases left between them. The CDR3 consists of 16 residues. Germline V lookup: CDR1 SGHDT, CDR2 YYEEEE. As DNA, the CDR3 is TGTGCCAGCAGCTTGGTGCCGGGGGGCTCTAACTATGGCTACACCTTC. Its translation is CASSLVPGGSNYGYTF.

V is TRBV25-1 and J is TRBJ1-1; D call uncertain. Germline CDR1 MGHDK, CDR2 SYGVNS. This CDR3 spans 16 amino acids. V dropped 6 bases and J dropped 4 bases, with 21 bases sitting between them. The CDR3 is CASSSLLLAGSTEAFF. CDR3 sequence (DNA): TGTGCCAGCAGCTCTCTCCTTTTAGCGGGGTCCACTGAAGCTTTCTTT.

This clone was counted once. The gene calls are TRBV9 and TRBJ2-2; 10 bases fit TRBD2. This CDR3 spans 17 amino acids. V lost 0 bases, J lost 3 bases, and 5 bases stayed unmatched. Germline assignment: CDR1 SGDLS and CDR2 YYNGEE. The CDR3 DNA reads TGTGCCAGCAGCGTAGAGAGTCTAGCGGGGGACACCGGGGAGCTGTTTTTT. Residues: CASSVESLAGDTGELFF.

This chain links TRBV5-4 with TRBJ2-2, with 9 bases fitting TRBD2. CDR1 is SGHNT, CDR2 YYREEE, per germline (reference sequence). The length of the CDR3 is 17 residues. V lost 4 bases and J lost 3; bases outside the gene matches: 10. As DNA, the CDR3 is TGTGCCAGCAGCGGTGGAGGTAGCGGGGGAGACACCGGGGAGCTGTTTTTT. Encoded protein: CASSGGGSGGDTGELFF.

The J gene is TRBJ1-6, the V gene TRBV5-6; no definite D call. CDR1 and CDR2 (germline): SGHDT, YYEEEE. CDR3 length equals 13 residues. With 0 bases removed from V and 10 bases from J, the gap between germline ends came to 8 bases. The DNA of the CDR3 is TGTGCCAGCAGCTTGGGGACCGGGTCACCCCTCCACTTT. Protein sequence: CASSLGTGSPLHF.

Only one count was recorded for this clone. The CDR3 coding sequence is TGTGCCAGCAGCTTAGGACGAGGGGTTGAAGCTTTCTTT. Its translation is CASSLGRGVEAFF. The chain employs TRBV11-2 and TRBJ1-1; possible D gene TRBD1, 5 bases. Germline-derived CDR1 and CDR2 are SGHAT and FQNNGV. The ends were cut back, 1 base at V and 7 bases at J, with 10 bases in the middle. The CDR3 length is 13 residues.